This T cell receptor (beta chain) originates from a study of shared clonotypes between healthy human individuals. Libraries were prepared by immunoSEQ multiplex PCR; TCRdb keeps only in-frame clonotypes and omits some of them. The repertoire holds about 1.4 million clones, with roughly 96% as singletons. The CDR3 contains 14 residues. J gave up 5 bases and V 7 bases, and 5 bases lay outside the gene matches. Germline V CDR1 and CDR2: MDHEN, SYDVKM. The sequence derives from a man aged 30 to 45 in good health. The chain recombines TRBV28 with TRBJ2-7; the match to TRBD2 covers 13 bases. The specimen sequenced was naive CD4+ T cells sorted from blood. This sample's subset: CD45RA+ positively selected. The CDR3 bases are TGTGCCAGCATTGACGGGACTAGCGGGAACGAGCAGTACTTC. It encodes CASIDGTSGNEQYF.